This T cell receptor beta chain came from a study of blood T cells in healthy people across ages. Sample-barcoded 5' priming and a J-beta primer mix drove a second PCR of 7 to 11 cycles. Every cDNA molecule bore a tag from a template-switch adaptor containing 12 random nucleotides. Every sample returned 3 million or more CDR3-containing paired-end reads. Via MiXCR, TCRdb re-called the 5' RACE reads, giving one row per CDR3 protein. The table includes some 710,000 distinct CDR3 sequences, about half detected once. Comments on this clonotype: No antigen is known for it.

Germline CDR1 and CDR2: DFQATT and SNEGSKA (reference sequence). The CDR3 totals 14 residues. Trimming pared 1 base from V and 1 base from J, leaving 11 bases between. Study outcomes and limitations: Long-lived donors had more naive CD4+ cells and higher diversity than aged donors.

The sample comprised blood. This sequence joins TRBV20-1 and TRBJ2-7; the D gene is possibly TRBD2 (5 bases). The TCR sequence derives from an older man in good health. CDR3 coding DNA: TGCAGTGCTAGAGCGGGGTCTTCTTCCTACGAGCAGTACTTC. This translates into CSARAGSSSYEQYF.